This entry lists 30 T cell receptor beta chains sequenced from one sample in a study of blood T cell repertoires in COVID-19. Here immunoSEQ multiplex PCR was the method, and the copy in TCRdb shows in-frame clones only, minus some. The table has about 190,000 clones, 75% to 90% seen once; the top ten hold approximately 1.1%. The sequencing input was peripheral blood. Every receptor here comes from a man younger than 40 with acute or convalescent COVID-19.

This clone appeared once. This chain uses TRBV11-1 with TRBJ1-6; 11 bases match TRBD1. This CDR3 is 15 amino acids long. The germline CDR1 and CDR2 sequences are SGHAT and FQDESV (reference sequence). V lost 6 bases, J lost 9 bases, and 7 bases stayed unmatched. CDR3 region: CASRSAGTGGSPLHF. The CDR3 coding sequence is TGTGCCAGCAGATCGGCTGGGACAGGGGGTTCACCCCTCCACTTT.

This clone was picked up a small number of times. This chain links TRBV4-2 with TRBJ1-1; 9 bases map to TRBD1. Germline values: CDR1 LGHNA, CDR2 YNFKEQ. The length of the CDR3 is 17 residues. J was trimmed by 0 bases and V by 0 bases; bases with no gene match: 5. CDR3 nucleotides: TGTGCCAGCAGCCAAGATCTTGGGACAGGGATGAACACTGAAGCTTTCTTT. Its protein product is CASSQDLGTGMNTEAFF.

The chain combines TRBV28 with TRBJ2-1; possible D gene TRBD1, 6 bases. CDR1 and CDR2 (germline): MDHEN, SYDVKM. V lost 8 bases, J lost 5 bases, and 19 bases lay in between. The CDR3 is 15 amino acids. CDR3 nucleotides: TGTGCCAGCCATATCGGGGCAGGGGTCCACAATGAGCAGTTCTTC. This sequence encodes CASHIGAGVHNEQFF.

The chain combines TRBV9 with TRBJ1-4, with D unresolved. Germline V CDR1 and CDR2: SGDLS, YYNGEE. The CDR3 runs to 16 residues. V was cut by 3 bases and J by 0 bases, with 12 bases left in between. This chain's CDR3 is CASSATGSTTNEKLFF. CDR3 nucleotides: TGTGCCAGCAGCGCAACGGGGTCAACAACTAATGAAAAACTGTTTTTT.

The chain combines TRBV5-6 with TRBJ1-6, with D unclear. This CDR3 is built from 12 residues. The V end lost 2 bases, the J end lost 10 bases, and 7 bases lay between the germline ends. CDR1 is SGHDT and CDR2 is YYEEEE in the germline V gene. This CDR3 reads CASSFDTSPLHF. CDR3 in DNA: TGTGCCAGCAGCTTCGACACCTCACCCCTCCACTTT. Together with reference TRBV5-6 and TRBJ1-6, the CDR3 gives the full variable domain: DAGVTQSPTHLIKTRGQQVTLRCSPKSGHDTVSWYQQALGQGPQFIFQYYEEEERQRGNFPDRFSGHQFPNYSSELNVNALLLGDSALYLCASSFDTSPLHFGNGTRLTVT.

In the case of this clone: Germline is not matched at one junction end, which may reflect a read error. The chain couples TRBV19 to TRBJ1-2; D is unclear. The CDR3 contains 13 residues. Per germline, CDR1 LNHDA and CDR2 SQIVND (reference sequence). In DNA form, the CDR3 reads TGTGCCGGTAGCCAGGACTTACGGGAGGGCTACACCTTC. Amino acid sequence: CAGSQDLREGYTF.

The chain recombines TRBV7-8 with TRBJ1-2; no firm D call. V was trimmed by 5 bases and J by 3 bases, leaving 16 bases between them. Germline V gene sequence: CDR1 SGHVS, CDR2 FQNEAQ. This CDR3 is built from 15 residues. Written as DNA, the CDR3 is TGTGCCAGCAGCCGCGGGAAACCACTATACTATGGCTACACCTTC. Residues: CASSRGKPLYYGYTF.

The CDR3 region is CAWSRGNNSPLHF. In DNA, the CDR3 is TGTGCCTGGAGTAGGGGAAACAATTCACCCCTCCACTTT. This sequence joins TRBV30 and TRBJ1-6; tentative D call: TRBD1 (5 bases). This CDR3 spans 13 amino acids. V lost 2 bases to trimming and J lost 7 bases, with 9 bases between them. Germline V lookup: CDR1 GTSNPN, CDR2 SVGIG (reference sequence).

The V and J genes are TRBV9 and TRBJ1-1, with 8 bases fitting TRBD1. This CDR3 comprises 13 residues. Trimming at V came to 3 bases and at J to 12 bases, leaving 10 bases not matched to a gene. Germline V gene sequence: CDR1 SGDLS, CDR2 YYNGEE. The CDR3 coding sequence is TGTGCCAGCAGCGCGTACCCGGACAGGGAAACTTTCTTT. It is translated as CASSAYPDRETFF.

This clone showed up just once. The chain carries TRBV3-1 (or the pseudogene TRBV3-2) and TRBJ2-7; 9 nucleotides align to TRBD2. With 1 base clipped from V and 2 bases from J, the junction kept 12 bases outside the gene matches. Germline CDR1 LGHDT, CDR2 YNNKEL (reference sequence). This CDR3 has 18 residues. The CDR3 loop is CASSQAPIIAGVTYEQYF. CDR3 sequence (DNA): TGTGCCAGCAGCCAAGCACCCATCATAGCGGGAGTTACCTACGAGCAGTACTTC.

This rearrangement joins TRBV28 to TRBJ2-2, with D maybe TRBD2 (5 bases). There are 16 residues in the CDR3. Germline values: CDR1 MDHEN, CDR2 SYDVKM. Trimming shortened V by 3 bases and J by 6 bases, and 17 bases separated the two germline ends. The CDR3 sequence is CASSFSGSSGSGELFF. As DNA, the CDR3 is TGTGCCAGCAGTTTTTCGGGGTCTAGTGGCTCCGGGGAGCTGTTTTTT.

This clone has more than one count but fewer than ten. The rearrangement links TRBV28 to TRBJ1-6; D might be TRBD1 (6 bases). Germline V gives CDR1 MDHEN, CDR2 SYDVKM. V shed 10 bases and J shed 8 bases, with 15 bases lying between them. The CDR3 sequence is 13 residues long. The CDR3 reads CATVRGMDSPLHF. The DNA of the CDR3 is TGTGCCACCGTCAGGGGAATGGATTCACCCCTCCACTTT.

The rearrangement links TRBV23-1 to TRBJ1-2, with a tentative D call TRBD1 (5 bases). TRBV23-1 is identified as an open reading frame with a role that is uncertain. V gave up 2 bases and J gave up 5 bases, with 6 bases separating them. CDR3 length equals 12 residues. CDR3 amino acids: CASSQRGYGYTF. The CDR3 nucleotides read TGCGCCAGCAGTCAACGGGGGTATGGCTACACCTTC.

V usage is TRBV30 and J usage is TRBJ2-3; the match to TRBD2 covers 10 bases. The CDR3 is 16 residues long. The germline V gene encodes CDR1 GTSNPN and CDR2 SVGIG (reference sequence). The junction had 14 bases not matched to a gene; V was cut back by 3 bases and J by 8 bases. In DNA, the CDR3 is TGTGCCTGGAGCGGGGCGAAGCGGGAGGGCCTTGGTACGCAGTATTTT. This translates into CAWSGAKREGLGTQYF.

This clone was seen only once. The chain combines TRBV3-1 (or the pseudogene TRBV3-2) with TRBJ2-1; no reliable D call. Germline CDR1 reads LGHDT; CDR2 reads YNNKEL (reference sequence). The CDR3 loop spans 12 amino acids. Trimming took off 3 bases at V and 4 bases at J, with 4 bases between the two ends. In nucleotides, the CDR3 is TGTGCCAGCAGCCATCATTACAATGAGCAGTTCTTC. Its translation is CASSHHYNEQFF.

This clone was picked up one time. This chain uses TRBV19 with TRBJ2-7; 9 bases fit TRBD2. From germline, CDR1 is LNHDA and CDR2 SQIVND (reference sequence). V lost 0 bases to trimming and J lost 0 bases; unmatched junction nucleotides: 9. The CDR3 has 18 residues. The DNA of the CDR3 is TGTGCCAGTAGTATAGATCGCCCTAGCGGGGAGAACTCCTACGAGCAGTACTTC. This translates into CASSIDRPSGENSYEQYF.

The chain is built from TRBV7-9 and TRBJ2-1; TRBD2 matches 7 bases. CDR1 is SEHNR, CDR2 FQNEAQ, per germline (reference sequence). The CDR3 has 16 amino acids. With 5 bases clipped from V and 1 base from J, the junction kept 8 bases outside the gene matches. CDR3 DNA sequence: TGTGCCAGCAGCCTAGACCCGGGGGGTTCCTACAATGAGCAGTTCTTC. Protein product: CASSLDPGGSYNEQFF.

The genes are TRBV6-2 or TRBV6-3 and TRBJ1-5; weak D call: TRBD1 (5 bases). Germline CDR1 reads MNHEY; CDR2 reads SVGEGT. CDR3 length equals 14 residues. V lost 2 bases, J lost 7 bases, and 12 bases lay in between. CDR3 sequence (DNA): TGTGCCAGCAGTTACGCCAGGGCCAAGCAGCCCCAGCATTTT. Encoded protein: CASSYARAKQPQHF.

V gene TRBV5-1 combines with J gene TRBJ2-3; possibly TRBD1 for D (6 bases). The germline V gene has CDR1 SGHRS and CDR2 YFSETQ. This CDR3 contains 14 residues. Trimming cost V 0 bases and J 6 bases, with 11 bases left between them. The CDR3 nucleotides are TGCGCCAGCAGCTTGGACATAAGGGGGGATACGCAGTATTTT. It codes for CASSLDIRGDTQYF. The full variable domain, with the rest looked up from reference TRBV5-1 and TRBJ2-3, is KAGVTQTPRYLIKTRGQQVTLSCSPISGHRSVSWYQQTPGQGLQFLFEYFSETQRNKGNFPGRFSGRQFSNSRSEMNVSTLELGDSALYLCASSLDIRGDTQYFGPGTRLTVL.

The chain is built from TRBV19 and TRBJ1-5; TRBD1 aligns across 12 bases. The J segment lost 4 bases and the V segment lost 1 base, leaving 5 bases of the junction unmatched. The CDR3 covers 17 residues. Germline lookup yields CDR1 LNHDA and CDR2 SQIVND (reference sequence). The CDR3 is CASSIGPGQGANQPQHF. For the CDR3, the DNA is TGTGCCAGTAGTATAGGTCCGGGACAGGGGGCAAATCAGCCCCAGCATTTT.

CDR3 in DNA: TGTGCCAGCTCACCAGGGACTTCCTGGAATTCACCCCTCCACTTT. This gives the protein CASSPGTSWNSPLHF. The J gene is TRBJ1-6, the V gene TRBV18; perhaps TRBD1 as D (5 bases). The CDR3 length is 15 residues. Germline assignment: CDR1 KGHSH and CDR2 LQKENI. Trimming took 2 bases from V and 7 from J, leaving 12 bases between them.

The J gene is TRBJ2-3, the V gene TRBV5-5, with 11 bases lining up with TRBD1. This CDR3 has 16 residues. The J segment lost 6 bases and the V segment lost 4 bases, leaving 10 bases of the junction unmatched. CDR1 SGHKS and CDR2 YYEKEE come from the germline V gene (reference sequence). This CDR3 is CASSNQDRGRYDTQYF. The CDR3, as DNA: TGTGCCAGCAGCAATCAGGACAGGGGGCGTTATGATACGCAGTATTTT.

CDR3 amino acids: CASSLAHGENEKLFF. The CDR3 coding sequence is TGCGCCAGCAGCTTGGCCCACGGGGAAAATGAAAAACTGTTTTTT. This rearrangement joins TRBV5-1 to TRBJ1-4; D is unclear. V was pared by 0 bases and J by 5 bases, with 11 bases between. CDR1 is SGHRS, CDR2 YFSETQ, per germline. The CDR3 is 15 amino acids.

The chain employs TRBV28 and TRBJ2-6; 10 nucleotides align to TRBD1. Germline assignment: CDR1 MDHEN and CDR2 SYDVKM. With V trimmed by 2 bases and J by 0 bases, 1 base remained unmatched. The CDR3 loop spans 17 amino acids. CDR3 sequence reads: CASSLRTGGSGANVLTF. CDR3 nucleotides: TGTGCCAGCAGTTTAAGGACAGGGGGCTCTGGGGCCAACGTCCTGACTTTC.

The genes are TRBV25-1 and TRBJ2-5; TRBD1 aligns across 9 bases. Germline-derived CDR1 and CDR2 are MGHDK and SYGVNS. The V gene end was trimmed by 4 bases and the J gene end by 5 bases; junction bases not matched to a gene: 8. CDR3 length: 15 residues. CDR3 residues: CASSAAGQGRETQYF. In DNA, the CDR3 is TGTGCCAGCAGTGCGGCGGGACAGGGTCGGGAGACCCAGTACTTC.

This clone was counted a single time. The chain is built from TRBV28 and TRBJ1-1; no clear D gene. The CDR3 spans 16 residues. Germline CDR1 MDHEN, CDR2 SYDVKM. V was pared by 3 bases and J by 5 bases, with 19 bases between. CDR3 nucleotide sequence: TGTGCCAGCAGTTTCCCCAAAAGTGGAGATTGGACTGAAGCTTTCTTT. As protein: CASSFPKSGDWTEAFF.

The chain combines TRBV28 with TRBJ1-6; D may be TRBD1 (5 bases). Trimming stripped 2 bases from V and 7 bases from J, with 9 bases between. The germline gives CDR1 MDHEN, CDR2 SYDVKM. The CDR3 sequence is 14 residues long. CDR3 nucleotides: TGTGCCAGCAGTTTAACAGGAGCGAATTCACCCCTCCACTTT. Encoded protein: CASSLTGANSPLHF.

The chain couples TRBV10-1 to TRBJ2-1, with TRBD2 identical over 13 bases. J gave up 7 bases and V 2 bases, and 2 bases lay outside the gene matches. Germline assignment: CDR1 WNHNN and CDR2 SYGVQD (reference sequence). CDR3 length equals 15 residues. In nucleotides, the CDR3 is TGCGCCAGCAGTGAGAGGACTAGCGGGAGAAATGAGCAGTTCTTC. Translation: CASSERTSGRNEQFF.

This chain connects TRBV7-2 to TRBJ1-6; D unresolved. Germline lookup yields CDR1 SGHTA and CDR2 FQGNSA. The CDR3 loop spans 18 amino acids. Deletions cut 4 bases from V and 7 bases from J, with 23 bases between. This CDR3 reads CASSYAGSLYSYNSPLHF. CDR3 coding DNA: TGTGCCAGCAGCTACGCCGGGTCCCTCTATAGCTACAATTCACCCCTCCACTTT.

The V gene is TRBV6-6, the J gene TRBJ2-7; possible D gene TRBD1, 5 bases. V lost 7 bases, J lost 6 bases, and 19 bases lay in between. The CDR3 runs 14 residues. Germline loops: CDR1 MNHNY, CDR2 SVGAGI (reference sequence). The CDR3 region has the DNA TGTGCCAGCACCCACGACAGCACCCCATCCGAGCAGTACTTC. Amino acid sequence: CASTHDSTPSEQYF.